A selection of T cell receptor beta chains follows, all from one sample in a study of blood T cell repertoires in COVID-19. Libraries were prepared by immunoSEQ multiplex PCR; TCRdb keeps only in-frame clonotypes and omits some of them. The table lists over 400,000 clones, less than 90% of them singletons. Sample: peripheral blood. The origin of the receptors is a woman aged 50 to 65 with COVID-19, enrolled during active disease. Each CDR3 is given with its conserved first and last residue. Each record gives: J gene, V gene, clone size, D gene, CDR3 DNA, CDR3 protein. D genes are given only for firm matches. Clone size is shown for a subset of rows, as once, few, many or a class of expanded clone.

J gene: TRBJ1-2; V gene: TRBV9; clone size: -; D gene: -; CDR3 DNA: TGTGCCAGCAGCGTCCCCGGGAGGGATGGCTACACCTTC; CDR3 protein: CASSVPGRDGYTF
J gene: TRBJ1-1; V gene: TRBV10-3; clone size: -; D gene: -; CDR3 DNA: TGTGCCATCAGTGAGTCCCCGGGGGTAGGGACTGAAGCTTTCTTT; CDR3 protein: CAISESPGVGTEAFF
J gene: TRBJ1-2; V gene: TRBV3-1/TRBV3-2; clone size: -; D gene: -; CDR3 DNA: TGTGCCAGCAGCCCGTGGACAGAATATGGCTACACCTTC; CDR3 protein: CASSPWTEYGYTF
J gene: TRBJ1-5; V gene: TRBV18; clone size: -; D gene: TRBD1; CDR3 DNA: TGTGCCAGCTCACCCCCCGGGACAGTCAATCAGCCCCAGCATTTT; CDR3 protein: CASSPPGTVNQPQHF
J gene: TRBJ2-3; V gene: TRBV7-2; clone size: -; D gene: TRBD2; CDR3 DNA: TGTGCCAGCAGCCCCCGGCTAGCGGGGGTCACAGATACGCAGTATTTT; CDR3 protein: CASSPRLAGVTDTQYF
J gene: TRBJ1-2; V gene: TRBV12-3/TRBV12-4; clone size: once; D gene: -; CDR3 DNA: TGTGCCAGCAGTTTTGACTTGACTGGTGGCTACACCTTC; CDR3 protein: CASSFDLTGGYTF
J gene: TRBJ2-1; V gene: TRBV4-1; clone size: -; D gene: -; CDR3 DNA: TGCGCCAGCAGCCAGTACTGGGGGGACAATGAGCAGTTCTTC; CDR3 protein: CASSQYWGDNEQFF
J gene: TRBJ2-7; V gene: TRBV20-1; clone size: -; D gene: -; CDR3 DNA: TGCAGTGCTAGTCCAGGGACAATTTACGAGCAGTACTTC; CDR3 protein: CSASPGTIYEQYF
J gene: TRBJ2-1; V gene: TRBV7-9; clone size: -; D gene: -; CDR3 DNA: TGTGCCAGCAGCTCAAGACTCACGGTTAGATATGAGCAGTTCTTC; CDR3 protein: CASSSRLTVRYEQFF
J gene: TRBJ2-7; V gene: TRBV2; clone size: -; D gene: TRBD2; CDR3 DNA: TGTGCCAGTGCCGGGACTAGATCAAACGAGCAGTACTTC; CDR3 protein: CASAGTRSNEQYF
J gene: TRBJ1-5; V gene: TRBV19; clone size: -; D gene: -; CDR3 DNA: TGTGCCAAACAGGGAAATCAGCCCCAGCATTTT; CDR3 protein: CAKQGNQPQHF
J gene: TRBJ1-2; V gene: TRBV5-1; clone size: -; D gene: TRBD1; CDR3 DNA: TGCGCCAGCAGCTTCGACAGGGGGACAGCTAGCTATGGCTACACCTTC; CDR3 protein: CASSFDRGTASYGYTF
J gene: TRBJ1-1; V gene: TRBV9; clone size: -; D gene: -; CDR3 DNA: TGTGCCAGCAGCGTAGGTGCAGGGACTATGAACACTGAAGCTTTCTTT; CDR3 protein: CASSVGAGTMNTEAFF
J gene: TRBJ1-5; V gene: TRBV19; clone size: once; D gene: -; CDR3 DNA: TGTGCCAGCCATGCTGGGCGACGATATAGCAATCAGCCCCAGCATTTT; CDR3 protein: CASHAGRRYSNQPQHF
J gene: TRBJ1-5; V gene: TRBV6-5; clone size: -; D gene: TRBD1; CDR3 DNA: TGTGCCAGCAAACCGACAGGGGGATATCAGCCCCAGCATTTT; CDR3 protein: CASKPTGGYQPQHF
J gene: TRBJ2-7; V gene: TRBV30; clone size: -; D gene: -; CDR3 DNA: TGTGCCTGGAGTGCCCAGGTAGGGGATAAAGTCTACGAGCAGTACTTC; CDR3 protein: CAWSAQVGDKVYEQYF
J gene: TRBJ2-7; V gene: TRBV3-1/TRBV3-2; clone size: few; D gene: TRBD2; CDR3 DNA: TGTGCCAGCAGCCAAGTTTCCGGACTAGCGGGGGGCCACGAGCAGTACTTC; CDR3 protein: CASSQVSGLAGGHEQYF
J gene: TRBJ1-5; V gene: TRBV4-1; clone size: once; D gene: -; CDR3 DNA: TGCGCCAGCAGCCAAGAGACAGCCGCGTCCCAGCCCCAGCATTTT; CDR3 protein: CASSQETAASQPQHF
J gene: TRBJ2-5; V gene: TRBV19; clone size: -; D gene: TRBD2; CDR3 DNA: TGTGCCAGTACCCAGACTAGCGGGGGGAGAAAAGAGACCCAGTACTTC; CDR3 protein: CASTQTSGGRKETQYF
J gene: TRBJ1-5; V gene: TRBV5-5; clone size: -; D gene: -; CDR3 DNA: TGTGCCAGCAGCTTGTTGGACAGTTCCGATCAGCCCCAGCATTTT; CDR3 protein: CASSLLDSSDQPQHF
J gene: TRBJ1-1; V gene: TRBV18; clone size: -; D gene: -; CDR3 DNA: TGTGCCAGCTCACGACCGGGAGGGGGGCTAGCTTTCTTT; CDR3 protein: CASSRPGGGLAFF
J gene: TRBJ2-7; V gene: TRBV7-2; clone size: -; D gene: -; CDR3 DNA: TGTGCCAGCAGCTCCGGGCAGGGGATCCTCTACGAGCAGTACTTC; CDR3 protein: CASSSGQGILYEQYF
J gene: TRBJ1-1; V gene: TRBV2; clone size: -; D gene: TRBD1; CDR3 DNA: TGTGCCAGCAGCGGGGGACAGTGGGAGACTGAAGCTTTCTTT; CDR3 protein: CASSGGQWETEAFF
J gene: TRBJ1-2; V gene: TRBV25-1; clone size: -; D gene: -; CDR3 DNA: TGTGCCAGCAGTGCAGGTCTCCGCGGCTACACCTTC; CDR3 protein: CASSAGLRGYTF
J gene: TRBJ1-2; V gene: TRBV6-5; clone size: -; D gene: -; CDR3 DNA: TGTGCCAGCAGTCTTGACAGAAACTATGGCTACACCTTC; CDR3 protein: CASSLDRNYGYTF
J gene: TRBJ1-2; V gene: TRBV19; clone size: once; D gene: TRBD1; CDR3 DNA: TGTGCCAGTAGTATCAGACAGGGCTATGGCTACACCTTC; CDR3 protein: CASSIRQGYGYTF
J gene: TRBJ1-2; V gene: TRBV4-2; clone size: -; D gene: -; CDR3 DNA: TGTGCCAGCAGCCAACGCCCACAGGCCTTCTACACCTTC; CDR3 protein: CASSQRPQAFYTF
J gene: TRBJ1-1; V gene: TRBV4-2; clone size: -; D gene: -; CDR3 DNA: TGTGCCAGCAGCCAAGTCCTCGGGTATGAAGCTTTCTTT; CDR3 protein: CASSQVLGYEAFF
J gene: TRBJ2-7; V gene: TRBV2; clone size: -; D gene: TRBD2; CDR3 DNA: TGTGCCAGCATCTCTAGCGGGGGGACCTACGAGCAGTACTTC; CDR3 protein: CASISSGGTYEQYF